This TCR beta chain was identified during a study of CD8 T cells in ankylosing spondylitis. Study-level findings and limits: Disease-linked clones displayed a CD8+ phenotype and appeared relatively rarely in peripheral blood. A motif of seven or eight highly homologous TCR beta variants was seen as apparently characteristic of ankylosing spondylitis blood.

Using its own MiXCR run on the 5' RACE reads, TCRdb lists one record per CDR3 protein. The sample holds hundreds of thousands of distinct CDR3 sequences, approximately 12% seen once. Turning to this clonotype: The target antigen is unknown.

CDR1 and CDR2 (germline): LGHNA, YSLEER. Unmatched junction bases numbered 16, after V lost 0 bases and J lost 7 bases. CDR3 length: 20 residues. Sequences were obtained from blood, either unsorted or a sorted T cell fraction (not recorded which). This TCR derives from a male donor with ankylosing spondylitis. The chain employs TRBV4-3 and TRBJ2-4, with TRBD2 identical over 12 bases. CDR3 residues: CASSQDPAGLAGGVGNIQYF. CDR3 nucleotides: TGCGCCAGCAGCCAAGATCCCGCGGGCCTAGCGGGAGGGGTGGGGAACATTCAGTACTTC.